This T cell receptor beta chain is from a study of T cells in Graves' hyperthyroidism and ophthalmopathy. Comments on this clonotype: Its antigen is not known.

Newly diagnosed hyperthyroidism, duration under 2 months, in patients aged 18 to 65. It was 8.5 to 10 ml of fresh peripheral blood that supplied the PBMCs. Amplification yielded TCR beta CDR3 regions, with RNA transcripts as the source. The HTBI set primed first-round TCR CDR3 RT-PCR. TCRdb re-called the multiplex PCR reads through MiXCR, storing one row per CDR3 protein. The sample yields approximately 400,000 distinct CDR3 sequences, 13% seen once. Findings and limits, study-wide: Also found in blood were most expanded thyroid clonotypes above 0.001.

Trimming took 11 bases from V and 2 from J; bases not matched to a gene: 14. Germline V lookup: CDR1 MNHEY, CDR2 SVGEGT. The length of the CDR3 is 17 residues. This chain connects TRBV6-2 or TRBV6-3 to TRBJ2-2, with 10 bases that match TRBD2. The sample was blood. The TCR originated in a man aged 30-40 years with Graves' hyperthyroidism that later progressed to Graves' ophthalmopathy. This CDR3 is CAAGPVSGGPNTGELFF. The CDR3 bases are TGTGCCGCCGGCCCCGTTAGCGGGGGGCCAAACACCGGGGAGCTGTTTTTT.